The sequence of this T cell receptor (beta chain) was determined in a study of blood T cell repertoires in COVID-19 (dated by TCRdb to 2020 to 2022). Turning to the overall study: The collaborator samples originated in the United States, Italy and Spain and spanned the acute and convalescent phases of COVID-19. Sample metadata almost always included a de-identified subject ID, COVID-19 status, age in years and sex. The material from the prospective study consisted of cDNA or gDNA derived from T cells, B-cell-depleted T cells, or PBMCs. The dataset comprised deeply sampled blood TCRbeta repertoires from subjects exposed to, actively infected with, or recovered from COVID-19. The repertoires were released in a freely available public database meant as a resource for research on the immune response to SARS-CoV-2. The samples were drawn from the first 160 participants of the ongoing ImmuneRACE study and from more than 1,000 subjects provided by 6 global collaborators. Where HLA class I and class II types were available, the types were taken from metadata supplied by the sample provider, not from assay-based typing. General conclusions and limits of the study: The amount of clinical and demographic metadata varied by source and participant and was provided uncurated.

With regard to this clone: The clone's antigen remains unknown. There are no base qualities to consult, and no much larger clone falls within one base.

The immunoSEQ Assay, a bias-controlled multiplex PCR, was used to amplify TCRbeta CDR3 regions from genomic DNA. The original methods were these. Nucleated cell counts per sample were estimated from amplification of reference gene primers within the assay. To quantify the absolute abundance of each unique TCRbeta CDR3 rearrangement, sequence reads were collapsed and filtered. For each sample, productive Simpson clonality was calculated as the square root of Simpson's diversity index over productive rearrangements. Drawn from immuneACCESS, this table holds only the in-frame rearrangements with V and J called that TCRdb kept. Clones are partly lost; checked studies trace under half to an unresolved V gene and leave the rest unexplained. The V and J calls and the clone size are those of that table, but D and trimming were determined from the DNA. The sample profile shows 250,000 or so clones; nearly 85% of them were found once. Roughly 5% of the sample is in the top ten clones.

Whole blood was collected in K2EDTA tubes by collaborating institutions according to the institutions' own protocols. For TCRbeta analysis, collaborators shipped samples in one of three forms: frozen whole blood, isolated PBMCs, or DNA extracted from either of those sample types. What was sequenced was peripheral blood. The receptor comes from a human donor in a cohort sampled during active COVID-19.

The nucleotides are TGCGCCAGCAGTGAACAGGGCCACTATGGCTACACCTTC. This encodes CASSEQGHYGYTF. The rearrangement joined TRBV10-1 to TRBJ1-2; tentative D gene TRBD1, with 6 bases matching. CDR1 and CDR2 are read off the germline V gene (reference sequence) as WNHNN and SYGVQD. Including the terminal cysteine and phenylalanine, the CDR3 comprises 13 residues. Only the CDR3 DNA stays, 39 bases, in frame from base 1. Trimming at the junction amounts to 3 bases on V and 3 bases on J, and the germline ends lie 8 bases apart.